One T cell receptor beta chain is described in this entry. The sample originates from a study of cytomegalovirus exposure and HLA in healthy donors. The CDR3 totals 17 residues. The germline V gene encodes CDR1 SNHLY and CDR2 FYNNEI. The V gene end was trimmed by 6 bases and the J gene end by 4 bases; junction bases not matched to a gene: 13. In the PCR, 60 Vbeta and 13 Jbeta primers were used. Data came from immunoSEQ multiplex PCR; TCRdb stores just in-frame clones and leaves some out. The table shows 70,000 to 95,000 clones, with more than 75% occurring only once. The chain has TRBV2 and TRBJ2-1; 9 nucleotides match TRBD2. Sequences were obtained from PBMCs. This TCR was recovered from a man in his late teens or twenties in good health and CMV-seronegative. This CDR3 reads CASSADPLAGWYNEQFF. DNA of the CDR3: TGTGCCAGCAGCGCCGATCCCCTAGCGGGGTGGTACAATGAGCAGTTCTTC.